Below, 18 T cell receptor beta chains from the same sample are listed, as sequenced in a study of CD8 T cells in ankylosing spondylitis. MiXCR was run by TCRdb on the 5' RACE reads, yielding one entry per CDR3 protein. Here the sample spans 450,000 to 550,000 distinct CDR3 sequences, under 5.5% being singletons. Study results and caveats: One TCR beta motif, made up of several highly homologous variants, appeared characteristic of ankylosing spondylitis blood.

Antigens for these TCRs are unknown. The material sequenced was blood, either unsorted or a sorted T cell fraction (not recorded which). These receptor sequences come from a male donor with ankylosing spondylitis.

Ten or more counts support this clonotype. The V call is TRBV7-2, the J call TRBJ2-7; 7 bases agree with TRBD2. The CDR3 contains 14 residues. With 1 base clipped from V and 4 bases from J, the junction kept 4 bases outside the gene matches. Germline-derived CDR1 and CDR2 are SGHTA and FQGNSA. In DNA, the CDR3 is TGTGCCAGCAGCTTAGGGACTAGAATTTACGAGCAGTACTTC. Translated: CASSLGTRIYEQYF.

This clonotype was recorded many times. This rearrangement joins TRBV11-1 to TRBJ2-2, with D hard to call. The CDR3 sequence is 14 residues long. Trimming removed 0 bases from V and 4 bases from J, with 6 bases in between. Germline V CDR1 and CDR2: SGHAT, FQDESV (reference sequence). The CDR3 coding sequence is TGTGCCAGCAGCTTAGCGCCGGGCACCGGGGAGCTGTTTTTT. Translating gives CASSLAPGTGELFF.

This clonotype has a handful of counts. The chain has TRBV5-1 and TRBJ2-7, with D tentatively TRBD2 (6 bases). V shed 0 bases and J shed 7 bases, with 17 bases lying between them. The CDR3 consists of 15 residues. CDR1 is SGHRS, CDR2 YFSETQ, per germline. CDR3 coding DNA: TGCGCCAGCAGCTTGGGTGGGACTCTCACGGGGGAGCAGTACTTC. Translated: CASSLGGTLTGEQYF.

This clonotype showed up many times. V and J are TRBV5-1 and TRBJ2-7, with 9 bases lining up with TRBD1. The CDR3 is made up of 16 amino acids. The J segment lost 3 bases and the V segment lost 6 bases, leaving 13 bases of the junction unmatched. Germline values: CDR1 SGHRS, CDR2 YFSETQ. CDR3 in amino acids: CASNAAVTGGSYEQYF. The CDR3 region has the DNA TGCGCCAGCAATGCTGCGGTTACAGGGGGCAGCTACGAGCAGTACTTC.

This clonotype turned up a few times. This rearrangement joins TRBV24-1 to TRBJ2-3, with D perhaps TRBD1 (6 bases). The CDR3 sequence is 16 residues long. Trimming took off 4 bases at V and 1 base at J, with 14 bases between the two ends. CDR1 and CDR2 from the germline V gene are KGHDR and SFDVKD. The DNA of the CDR3 is TGTGCCACCAGTGACTCCGGACAGCGAGGCACAGATACGCAGTATTTT. This translates into CATSDSGQRGTDTQYF.

This clonotype was detected ten times or more. This sequence joins TRBV11-2 and TRBJ2-2; a weak D match, TRBD1 (5 bases). CDR1 and CDR2 from the germline V gene are SGHAT and FQNNGV. CDR3 size: 16 residues. V lost 4 bases and J lost 7, with 19 bases in between. The CDR3 nucleotides read TGTGCCAGCAGCTCGATCCGCGGACACCTTCTCGGGGAGCTGTTTTTT. Translation: CASSSIRGHLLGELFF.

Comment on this clonotype: This may stem from a read error, because a much larger clone lies one nucleotide away. This chain connects TRBV20-1 to TRBJ1-1; 9 bases are a match to TRBD1. The germline gives CDR1 DFQATT, CDR2 SNEGSKA (reference sequence). There are 16 residues in the CDR3. J lost 5 bases, V lost 0 bases, and 10 bases had no gene match. The CDR3 here is CSARDHLDRGRTEAFF. CDR3 coding DNA: TGCAGTGCTAGAGATCATCTCGACAGGGGGAGGACTGAAGCTTTCTTT.

This clonotype came up many times. The gene calls are TRBV15 and TRBJ2-4; D might be TRBD1 or TRBD2, each matching 5 bases. The CDR3 extends over 17 amino acids. The V gene's germline CDR1 is LNHNV and CDR2 YYDKDF (reference sequence). Trimming stripped 0 bases from V and 0 bases from J, with 12 bases between. The CDR3 region is CATSRDRGVEAKNIQYF. Here the CDR3 DNA reads TGTGCCACCAGCAGAGATAGAGGGGTCGAAGCCAAAAACATTCAGTACTTC.

This clonotype occurred many times. This chain uses TRBV4-2 with TRBJ1-1; 8 bases match TRBD1. CDR3 length: 15 amino acids. Germline V gene data show CDR1 as LGHNA and CDR2 as YNFKEQ. Trimming took 3 bases from V and 5 from J; bases not matched to a gene: 8. CDR3 protein: CASSQNRQGWTEAFF. The CDR3 DNA reads TGTGCCAGCAGCCAGAACCGACAGGGGTGGACTGAAGCTTTCTTT.

This clonotype was seen at least ten times. J is TRBJ2-6 and V is TRBV20-1; D is uncertain. Trimming stripped 5 bases from V and 0 bases from J, with 5 bases between. From germline, CDR1 is DFQATT and CDR2 SNEGSKA (reference sequence). CDR3 length: 13 residues. The CDR3 reads CSAFRSGANVLTF. The DNA for the CDR3 is TGCAGTGCTTTCCGCTCTGGGGCCAACGTCCTGACTTTC.

Many counts were recorded for this clonotype. The chain couples TRBV7-8 to TRBJ2-5; D may correspond to TRBD1 or TRBD2 (6 bases each). In germline, CDR1 is SGHVS, CDR2 FQNEAQ. V lost 5 bases and J lost 1, with 11 bases in between. This CDR3 spans 14 amino acids. The CDR3, as DNA: TGTGCCAGCAGCGGGGGGCCCTTCCAAGAGACCCAGTACTTC. It yields the protein CASSGGPFQETQYF.

This clonotype was picked up many times. DNA of the CDR3: TGTGCCAGCAGCTGGACGGGACACCTGAACACCGGGGAGCTGTTTTTT. Encoded protein: CASSWTGHLNTGELFF. The V call is TRBV12-3 or TRBV12-4, the J call TRBJ2-2, with D maybe TRBD1 (6 bases). Trimming removed 6 bases from V and 1 base from J, with 15 bases in between. The CDR3 has 16 amino acids.

This clonotype was found many times. Relative to the germline gene, one junction end is altered; a read error may explain this. The V gene is TRBV7-2, the J gene TRBJ2-7, with 7 bases identical to TRBD1. In germline, CDR1 is SGHTA, CDR2 FQGNSA. The CDR3 sequence is 12 residues long. The CDR3 nucleotides are TGTGCCAGCAGCTTATCCAGGGACAGTCCTCTGTTC. It codes for CASSLSRDSPLF.

Details on this clonotype: A much larger clonotype is one base distant, so this may be a read error. V usage is TRBV10-3 and J usage is TRBJ2-5; D is uncertain. V was trimmed by 4 bases and J by 1 base, leaving 7 bases between them. The V gene's germline CDR1 is ENHRY and CDR2 SYGVKD. The CDR3 extends over 13 amino acids. In DNA form, the CDR3 reads TGTGCCATCAGTGCCGGGCGCCAAGAGACCCAGTACTTC. This sequence encodes CAISAGRQETQYF.

There are many counts of this clonotype. The chain uses TRBV12-3 or TRBV12-4 and TRBJ1-1, with TRBD1 matching 9 bases. V shed 5 bases, J shed 5 bases, and the junction held 9 bases outside the gene matches. This CDR3 is built from 15 residues. The CDR3: CASSRGQGRETEAFF. CDR3 nucleotides: TGTGCCAGCAGTCGAGGACAGGGGCGGGAAACTGAAGCTTTCTTT.

This clonotype occurred many times. This chain joins TRBV4-2 and TRBJ1-5; the match to TRBD1 covers 8 bases. After removal of 4 bases from V and 6 bases from J, the junction contained 14 bases not matched to a gene. Germline V gene data show CDR1 as LGHNA and CDR2 as YNFKEQ. This CDR3 is built from 17 residues. For the CDR3, the DNA is TGTGCCAGCAGCCCCGACCTAATGGACAGGGTGGGTCAGCCCCAGCATTTT. Its translation: CASSPDLMDRVGQPQHF.

This clonotype was seen at least ten times. The chain is built from TRBV20-1 and TRBJ1-1; D gene uncertain. Trimming stripped 5 bases from V and 1 base from J, with 14 bases between. In germline, CDR1 is DFQATT, CDR2 SNEGSKA (reference sequence). The length of the CDR3 is 14 residues. The CDR3 DNA reads as TGCAGTGCTCCCTCGCGGCGGCGGAACACTGAAGCTTTCTTT. Protein: CSAPSRRRNTEAFF.

In its sample, this clonotype was seen many times. The chain uses TRBV4-3 and TRBJ2-7; weak D call: TRBD2 (6 bases). The germline V gene has CDR1 LGHNA and CDR2 YSLEER. The V and J ends lost 1 base and 5 bases respectively, with 18 bases between them. CDR3 length: 16 residues. The DNA of the CDR3 is TGCGCCAGCAGCCAAGGCGGTATGGGGAGGAGAAACGAGCAGTACTTC. As protein: CASSQGGMGRRNEQYF.